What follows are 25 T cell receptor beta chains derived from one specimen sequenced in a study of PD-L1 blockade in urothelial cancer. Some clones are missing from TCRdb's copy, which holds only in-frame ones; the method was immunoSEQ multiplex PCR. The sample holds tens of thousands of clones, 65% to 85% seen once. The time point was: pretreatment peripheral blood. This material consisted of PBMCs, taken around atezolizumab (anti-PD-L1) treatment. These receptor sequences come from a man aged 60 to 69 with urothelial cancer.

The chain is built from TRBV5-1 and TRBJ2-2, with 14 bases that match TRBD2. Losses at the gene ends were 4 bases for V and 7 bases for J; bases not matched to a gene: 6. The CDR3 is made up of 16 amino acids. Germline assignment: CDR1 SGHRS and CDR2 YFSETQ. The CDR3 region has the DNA TGCGCCAGCAGCCTGACTAGCGGGAGGGCCAACGGGGAGCTGTTTTTT. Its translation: CASSLTSGRANGELFF.

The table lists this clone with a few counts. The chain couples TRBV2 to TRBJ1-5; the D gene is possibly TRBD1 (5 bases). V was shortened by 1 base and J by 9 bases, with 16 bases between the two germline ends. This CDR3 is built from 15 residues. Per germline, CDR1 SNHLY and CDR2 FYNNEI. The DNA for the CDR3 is TGTGCCAGCAGTGAAGGGACATTGAACCTCCGGCCCCAGCATTTT. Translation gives CASSEGTLNLRPQHF.

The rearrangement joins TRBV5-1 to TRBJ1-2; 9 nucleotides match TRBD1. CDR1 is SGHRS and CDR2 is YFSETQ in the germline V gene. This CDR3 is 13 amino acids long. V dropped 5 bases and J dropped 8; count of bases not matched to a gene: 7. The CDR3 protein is CASRVGQGLGYTF. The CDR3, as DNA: TGCGCCAGCAGAGTCGGACAGGGGTTAGGCTACACCTTC.

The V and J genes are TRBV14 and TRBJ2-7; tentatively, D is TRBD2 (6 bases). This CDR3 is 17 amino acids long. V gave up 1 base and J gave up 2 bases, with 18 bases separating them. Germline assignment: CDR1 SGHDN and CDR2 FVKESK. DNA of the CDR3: TGTGCCAGCAGCCAAGCCGGGGGTTTCTCTACTCCCTACGAGCAGTACTTC. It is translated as CASSQAGGFSTPYEQYF.

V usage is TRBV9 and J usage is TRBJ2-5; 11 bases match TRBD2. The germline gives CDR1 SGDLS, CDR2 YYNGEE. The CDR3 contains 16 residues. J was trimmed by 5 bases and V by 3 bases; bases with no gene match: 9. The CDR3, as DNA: TGTGCCAGCAGCGCCCGCCCTACTAGCGGGAGTGAGACCCAGTACTTC. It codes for CASSARPTSGSETQYF.

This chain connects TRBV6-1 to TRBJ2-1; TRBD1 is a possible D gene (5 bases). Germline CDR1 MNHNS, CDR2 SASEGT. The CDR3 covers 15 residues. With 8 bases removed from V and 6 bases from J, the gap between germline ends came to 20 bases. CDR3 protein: CASRHGRTPPNEQFF. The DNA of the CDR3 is TGTGCCAGCCGCCACGGCAGGACACCTCCCAATGAGCAGTTCTTC.

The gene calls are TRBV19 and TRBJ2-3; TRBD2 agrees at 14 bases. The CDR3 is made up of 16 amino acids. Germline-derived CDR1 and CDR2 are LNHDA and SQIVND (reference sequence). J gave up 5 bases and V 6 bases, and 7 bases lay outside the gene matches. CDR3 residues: CASSGTSGSWGDTQYF. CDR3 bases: TGTGCCAGTAGCGGGACTAGCGGGAGCTGGGGAGATACGCAGTATTTT.

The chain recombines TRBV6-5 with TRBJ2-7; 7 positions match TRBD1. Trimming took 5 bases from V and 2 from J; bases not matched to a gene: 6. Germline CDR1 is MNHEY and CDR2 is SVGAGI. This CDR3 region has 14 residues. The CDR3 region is CASSAQGSAYEQYF. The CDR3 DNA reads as TGTGCCAGCAGTGCACAGGGGTCGGCCTACGAGCAGTACTTC.

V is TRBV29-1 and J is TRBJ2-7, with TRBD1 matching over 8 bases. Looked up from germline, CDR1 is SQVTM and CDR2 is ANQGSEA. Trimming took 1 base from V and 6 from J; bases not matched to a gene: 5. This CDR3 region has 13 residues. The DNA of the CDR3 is TGCAGCGTTGAAGGTCAGGGGACAGGCGAGCAGTACTTC. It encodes CSVEGQGTGEQYF.

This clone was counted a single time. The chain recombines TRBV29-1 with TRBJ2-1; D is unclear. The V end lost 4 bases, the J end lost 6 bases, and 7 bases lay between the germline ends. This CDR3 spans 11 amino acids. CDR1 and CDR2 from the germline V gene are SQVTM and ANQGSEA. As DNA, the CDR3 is TGCAGCGTTGCGTCCCCCAATGAGCAGTTCTTC. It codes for CSVASPNEQFF.

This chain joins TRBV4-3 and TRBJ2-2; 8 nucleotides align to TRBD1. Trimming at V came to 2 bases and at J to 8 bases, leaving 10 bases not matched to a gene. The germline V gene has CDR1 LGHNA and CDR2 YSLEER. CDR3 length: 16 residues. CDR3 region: CASSQQTGQGTGELFF. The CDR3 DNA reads TGCGCCAGCAGCCAACAAACCGGACAGGGTACAGGGGAGCTGTTTTTT.

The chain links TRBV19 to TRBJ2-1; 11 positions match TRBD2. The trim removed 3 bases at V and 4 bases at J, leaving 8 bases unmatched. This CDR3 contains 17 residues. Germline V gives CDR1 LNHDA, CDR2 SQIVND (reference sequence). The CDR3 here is CASSMYGLAGGYNEQFF. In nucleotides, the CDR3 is TGTGCCAGTAGTATGTACGGGCTAGCGGGAGGATACAATGAGCAGTTCTTC.

The CDR3 sequence is CASQTDRGGEKLFF. The CDR3 DNA is TGTGCCAGTCAAACGGACAGGGGAGGCGAAAAACTGTTTTTT. The chain carries TRBV2 and TRBJ1-4; 9 bases line up with TRBD1. Germline CDR1 reads SNHLY; CDR2 reads FYNNEI. CDR3 length: 14 amino acids. V was pared by 9 bases and J by 8 bases, with 10 bases of the junction left unmatched.

This chain's CDR3 is CASRASGTYQETQYF. In DNA, the CDR3 is TGTGCCAGCAGGGCTAGCGGGACGTACCAAGAGACCCAGTACTTC. The chain links TRBV28 to TRBJ2-5, with 9 positions matching TRBD2. Germline trimming cut 6 bases from V and 0 bases from J; bases unmatched to any gene: 5. The CDR3 is 15 amino acids. The V gene's germline CDR1 is MDHEN and CDR2 SYDVKM. Drawing the rest from reference TRBV28 and TRBJ2-5, the complete variable domain is DVKVTQSSRYLVKRTGEKVFLECVQDMDHENMFWYRQDPGLGLRLIYFSYDVKMKEKGDIPEGYSVSREKKERFSLILESASTNQTSMYLCASRASGTYQETQYFGPGTRLLVL.

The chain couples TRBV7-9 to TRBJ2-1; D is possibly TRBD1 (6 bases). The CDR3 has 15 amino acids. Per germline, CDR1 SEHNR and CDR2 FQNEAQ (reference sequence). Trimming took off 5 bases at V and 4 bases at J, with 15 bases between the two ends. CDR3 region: CASSVGASPYNEQFF. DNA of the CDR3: TGTGCCAGCAGCGTGGGGGCTAGCCCATACAATGAGCAGTTCTTC.

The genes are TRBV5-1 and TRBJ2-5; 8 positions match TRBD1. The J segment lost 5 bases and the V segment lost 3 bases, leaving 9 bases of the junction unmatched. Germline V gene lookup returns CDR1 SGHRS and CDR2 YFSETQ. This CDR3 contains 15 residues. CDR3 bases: TGCGCCAGCAGCTCGGACAGGGCGAGGGGGGAGACCCAGTACTTC. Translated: CASSSDRARGETQYF.

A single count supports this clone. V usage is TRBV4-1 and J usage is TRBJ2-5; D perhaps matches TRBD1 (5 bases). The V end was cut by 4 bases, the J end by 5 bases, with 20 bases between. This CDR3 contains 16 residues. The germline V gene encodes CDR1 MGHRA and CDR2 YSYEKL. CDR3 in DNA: TGCGCCAGCAGCCGGGGCCCCGGGTCGACGAGCGAGACCCAGTACTTC. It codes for CASSRGPGSTSETQYF.

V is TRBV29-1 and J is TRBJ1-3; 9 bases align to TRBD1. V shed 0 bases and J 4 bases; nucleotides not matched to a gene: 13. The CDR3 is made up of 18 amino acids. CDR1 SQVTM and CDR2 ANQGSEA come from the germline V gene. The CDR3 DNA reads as TGCAGCGTTGAAGATCTCCAGGACAGGGGAGATTCGGGAAACACCATATATTTT. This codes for CSVEDLQDRGDSGNTIYF.

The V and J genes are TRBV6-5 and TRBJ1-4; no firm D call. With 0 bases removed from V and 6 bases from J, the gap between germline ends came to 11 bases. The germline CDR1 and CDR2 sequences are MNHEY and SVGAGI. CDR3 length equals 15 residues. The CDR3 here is CASSYSNGNHEKLFF. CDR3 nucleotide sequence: TGTGCCAGCAGTTACTCGAACGGGAACCATGAAAAACTGTTTTTT.

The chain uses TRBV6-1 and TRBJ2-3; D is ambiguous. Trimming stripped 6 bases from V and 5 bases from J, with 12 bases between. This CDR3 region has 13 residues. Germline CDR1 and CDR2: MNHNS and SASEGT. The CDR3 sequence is CASRNLDGDTQYF. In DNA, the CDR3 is TGTGCCAGCAGGAATCTAGATGGAGATACGCAGTATTTT.

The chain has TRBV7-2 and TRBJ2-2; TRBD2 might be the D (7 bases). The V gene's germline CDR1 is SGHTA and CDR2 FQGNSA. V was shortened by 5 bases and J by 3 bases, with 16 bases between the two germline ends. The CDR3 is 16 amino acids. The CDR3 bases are TGTGCCAGCAGCCTAAGGGGGGGAGTGGACACCGGGGAGCTGTTTTTT. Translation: CASSLRGGVDTGELFF. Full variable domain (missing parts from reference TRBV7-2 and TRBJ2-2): GAGVSQSPSNKVTEKGKDVELRCDPISGHTALYWYRQSLGQGLEFLIYFQGNSAPDKSGLPSDRFSAERTGGSVSTLTIQRTQQEDSAVYLCASSLRGGVDTGELFFGEGSRLTVL.

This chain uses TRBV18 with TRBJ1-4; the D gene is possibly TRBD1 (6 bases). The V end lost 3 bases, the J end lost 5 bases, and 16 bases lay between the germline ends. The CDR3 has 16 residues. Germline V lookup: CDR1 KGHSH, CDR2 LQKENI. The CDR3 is CASSPSRGSGNEKLFF. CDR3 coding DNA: TGTGCCAGCTCACCCTCGAGGGGGTCGGGGAATGAAAAACTGTTTTTT.

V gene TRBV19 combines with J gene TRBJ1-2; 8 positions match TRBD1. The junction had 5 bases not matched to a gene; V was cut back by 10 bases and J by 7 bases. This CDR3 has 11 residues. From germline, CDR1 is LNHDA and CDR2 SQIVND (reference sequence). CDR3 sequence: CAKRQGSGYTF. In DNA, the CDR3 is TGTGCCAAACGACAGGGGAGTGGCTACACCTTC. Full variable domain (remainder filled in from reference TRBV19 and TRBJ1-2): DGGITQSPKYLFRKEGQNVTLSCEQNLNHDAMYWYRQDPGQGLRLIYYSQIVNDFQKGDIAEGYSVSREKKESFPLTVTSAQKNPTAFYLCAKRQGSGYTFGSGTRLTVV.

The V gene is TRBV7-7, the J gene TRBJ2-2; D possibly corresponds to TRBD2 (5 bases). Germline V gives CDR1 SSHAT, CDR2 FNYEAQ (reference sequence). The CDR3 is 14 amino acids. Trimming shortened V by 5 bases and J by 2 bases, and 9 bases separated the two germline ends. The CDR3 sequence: CASSPTTNTGELFF. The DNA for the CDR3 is TGTGCCAGCAGCCCGACTACTAACACCGGGGAGCTGTTTTTT.

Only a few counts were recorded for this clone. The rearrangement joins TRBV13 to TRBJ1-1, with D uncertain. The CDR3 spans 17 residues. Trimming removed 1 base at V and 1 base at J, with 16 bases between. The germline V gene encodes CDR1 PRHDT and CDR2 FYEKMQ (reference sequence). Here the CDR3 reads CASSLVWPGEGNTEAFF. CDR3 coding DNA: TGTGCCAGCAGCTTAGTCTGGCCAGGCGAAGGGAACACTGAAGCTTTCTTT.